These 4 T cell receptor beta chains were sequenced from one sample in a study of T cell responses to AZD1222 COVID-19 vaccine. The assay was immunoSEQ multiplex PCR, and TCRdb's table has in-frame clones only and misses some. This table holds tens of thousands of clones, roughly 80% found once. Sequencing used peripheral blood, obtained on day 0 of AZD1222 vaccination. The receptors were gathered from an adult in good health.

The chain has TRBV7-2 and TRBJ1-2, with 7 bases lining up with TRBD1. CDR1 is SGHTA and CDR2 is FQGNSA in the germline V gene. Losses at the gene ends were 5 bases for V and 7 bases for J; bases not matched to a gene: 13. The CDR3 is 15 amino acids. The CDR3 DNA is TGTGCCAGCAGCGTTCAAAAGGGGGCAAGTGTTGGCTACACCTTC. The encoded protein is CASSVQKGASVGYTF. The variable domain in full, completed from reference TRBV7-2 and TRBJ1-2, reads GAGVSQSPSNKVTEKGKDVELRCDPISGHTALYWYRQSLGQGLEFLIYFQGNSAPDKSGLPSDRFSAERTGGSVSTLTIQRTQQEDSAVYLCASSVQKGASVGYTFGSGTRLTVV.

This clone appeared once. The CDR3 region has the DNA TGTGCCAGCACCCTTGACAGGCCCCGAAATTCGCCCGGGGAGCTGTTTTTT. Translated, it gives CASTLDRPRNSPGELFF. J is TRBJ2-2 and V is TRBV5-5; weak D call: TRBD1 (6 bases). The CDR3 covers 17 residues. With 6 bases removed from V and 6 bases from J, the gap between germline ends came to 24 bases. Per germline, CDR1 SGHKS and CDR2 YYEKEE (reference sequence).

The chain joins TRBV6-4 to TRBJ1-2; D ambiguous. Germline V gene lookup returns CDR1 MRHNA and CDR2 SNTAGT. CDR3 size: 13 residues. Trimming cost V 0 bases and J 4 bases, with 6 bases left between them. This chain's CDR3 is CASSDSDGYGYTF. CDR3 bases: TGTGCCAGCAGTGACTCGGATGGCTATGGCTACACCTTC.

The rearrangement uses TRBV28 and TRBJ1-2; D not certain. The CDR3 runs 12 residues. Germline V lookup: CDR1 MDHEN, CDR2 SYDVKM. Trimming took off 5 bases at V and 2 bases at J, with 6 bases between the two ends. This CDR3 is CASSGQNYGYTF. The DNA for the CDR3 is TGTGCCAGCAGTGGCCAGAACTATGGCTACACCTTC.